The T cell receptor beta chain described here comes from a study of naive and memory T cell subsets. CD4+ T cell IFNgamma after overnight CMV lysate exposure gave donor CMV status. The V gene lost 1 base and the J gene lost 4 bases, with 17 bases spanning the gap. The CDR3 extends over 16 amino acids. CDR1 and CDR2 (germline): DFQATT, SNEGSKA (reference sequence). This clonotype was picked up many times. Antigen: not known. Overall study findings and caveats: Naive repertoires, especially CD8, held a few larger clonotypes, possibly memory cells re-expressing CD45RA. In CD4 and CD8 cells, diversity dropped from naive through EMRA. Expression changes during T cell differentiation may affect RNA-based TCR counts.

An equimolar mix of two oligonucleotides served as the beta constant-region primer for TRBC1 and TRBC2. Nested alpha and beta constant-region primers with the SP2 primer drove four PCR rounds on ligated cDNA. The cDNA 3' end received a ligated single-stranded oligonucleotide carrying the SP2 primer and a 12-nucleotide UMI. Using its own MiXCR run on the UMI-ligation and nested PCR reads, TCRdb lists one record per CDR3 protein. This table has approximately 150,000 distinct CDR3 sequences, roughly 22% appearing once. V gene TRBV20-1 combines with J gene TRBJ2-1; a possible D gene is TRBD2 (7 bases). The material sequenced was naive CD4+ T cells from blood. This clonotype was sampled from a human donor in good health. Written as DNA, the CDR3 is TGCAGTGCTAGAGGTCCGGCGGGGGCCTCATACAATGAGCAGTTCTTC. It encodes CSARGPAGASYNEQFF.